The 9 T cell receptor beta chains reported below all come from one sample, sequenced in a study of B cell selection in AIRE deficiency. Sorting defined conventional CD4 T cells as CD4+CD127+. The protocol was immunoSEQ multiplex PCR, while the TCRdb copy is restricted to in-frame clones and leaves out a portion. Of some 23,000 clones in the sample, roughly 97% were seen once. The sequenced sample consisted of conventional CD4+ T cells sorted from PBMCs. These receptor sequences come from a human donor with AIRE deficiency.

The chain employs TRBV6-1 and TRBJ1-3, with D possibly being TRBD1 (5 bases). V lost 2 bases, J lost 0 bases, and 11 bases lay in between. CDR1 and CDR2 from the germline V gene are MNHNS and SASEGT. CDR3 length equals 16 residues. CDR3: CASSEWAGYSGNTIYF. Here the CDR3 DNA reads TGTGCCAGCAGTGAATGGGCAGGGTACTCTGGAAACACCATATATTTT.

The rearrangement joins TRBV30 to TRBJ1-4; the D gene is possibly TRBD1 (6 bases). The germline V and J ends were trimmed by 2 bases and 0 bases, with 10 bases remaining between them. The CDR3 consists of 15 residues. The germline V gene has CDR1 GTSNPN and CDR2 SVGIG (reference sequence). The CDR3: CAWSRGGATNEKLFF. In DNA form, the CDR3 reads TGTGCCTGGAGTAGAGGGGGAGCAACTAATGAAAAACTGTTTTTT.

The chain joins TRBV25-1 to TRBJ1-2; TRBD1 matches at 7 bases. Germline trimming cut 2 bases from V and 3 bases from J; bases unmatched to any gene: 0. CDR1 is MGHDK, CDR2 SYGVNS, per germline. The CDR3 totals 13 residues. The CDR3 protein is CASSETGDYGYTF. In nucleotides, the CDR3 is TGTGCCAGCAGTGAAACAGGGGACTATGGCTACACCTTC.

V gene TRBV28 combines with J gene TRBJ2-1; 11 positions match TRBD2. The CDR3 consists of 16 residues. With V trimmed by 2 bases and J by 5 bases, 5 bases remained unmatched. Looked up from germline, CDR1 is MDHEN and CDR2 is SYDVKM. CDR3 amino acids: CASSLRLAGTHNEQFF. The CDR3 DNA follows: TGTGCCAGCAGTTTAAGACTAGCGGGAACCCACAATGAGCAGTTCTTC.

This chain connects TRBV7-9 to TRBJ2-7; 10 bases are a match to TRBD2. V shed 5 bases and J 0 bases; nucleotides not matched to a gene: 7. This CDR3 comprises 16 residues. Germline CDR1 is SEHNR and CDR2 is FQNEAQ (reference sequence). The CDR3 bases are TGTGCCAGCAGCGGGTGGACTAGCGGTAACTCCTACGAGCAGTACTTC. Its translation is CASSGWTSGNSYEQYF. Filled out from reference TRBV7-9 and TRBJ2-7, the complete variable domain reads DTGVSQNPRHKITKRGQNVTFRCDPISEHNRLYWYRQTLGQGPEFLTYFQNEAQLEKSRLLSDRFSAERPKGSFSTLEIQRTEQGDSAMYLCASSGWTSGNSYEQYFGPGTRLTVT.

The chain recombines TRBV30 with TRBJ1-2; D call uncertain. Germline assignment: CDR1 GTSNPN and CDR2 SVGIG (reference sequence). The CDR3 contains 10 residues. V lost 7 bases and J 8 bases, leaving 11 bases between the germline ends. The CDR3 here is CASHLGGYTF. The DNA for the CDR3 is TGTGCCTCCCACTTAGGGGGCTACACCTTC.

The rearrangement joins TRBV5-1 to TRBJ1-2, with D unresolved. CDR1 and CDR2 (germline): SGHRS, YFSETQ. With 0 bases removed from V and 7 bases from J, the gap between germline ends came to 13 bases. The CDR3 is made up of 14 amino acids. CDR3: CASSLVGVEGGYTF. In nucleotides, the CDR3 is TGCGCCAGCAGCTTGGTTGGCGTGGAGGGTGGCTACACCTTC.

The chain is built from TRBV20-1 and TRBJ2-1; the D is unclear. CDR1 is DFQATT, CDR2 SNEGSKA, per germline (reference sequence). V dropped 5 bases and J dropped 5 bases, with 7 bases sitting between them. The CDR3 runs 11 residues. In DNA form, the CDR3 reads TGCAGTGCTCAAAGGGACAATGAGCAGTTCTTC. It translates to CSAQRDNEQFF.

The CDR3 coding sequence is TGCAGTGCTAATTCGGGGTTTGAGCAGTACTTC. Translated: CSANSGFEQYF. The rearrangement links TRBV20-1 to TRBJ2-7; TRBD2 is a possible D gene (5 bases). The germline V and J ends were trimmed by 4 bases and 7 bases, with 11 bases remaining between them. This CDR3 has 11 amino acids. In germline, CDR1 is DFQATT, CDR2 SNEGSKA (reference sequence).